This TCR beta chain emerged from a study of blood T cell repertoires in COVID-19. Study-wide background: Samples of COVID-19 (acute and convalescent) were obtained from the United States, Italy and Spain.

Authors' processing steps: Estimation of nucleated cell counts relied on the amplification of reference gene primers. The repertoire was sequenced with immunoSEQ multiplex PCR; TCRdb's copy has only in-frame clones and lacks some. The V and J calls and clone size are taken from that table; D and trimming were inferred from the DNA. This table holds some 330,000 clones, 80% to 85% found once. The V end lost 5 bases, the J end lost 2 bases, and 9 bases lay between the germline ends. The CDR3 spans 14 residues. CDR1 is LNHDA and CDR2 is SQIVND in the germline V gene (reference sequence). Participants had their cohort set by participant-reported clinical history. Recovery meant two consecutive negative NP/OP PCR tests, professional clearance, or resolved symptoms.

The TCR originated in a woman in her forties or fifties who had recovered from COVID-19. The rearrangement links TRBV19 to TRBJ1-4, with D possibly TRBD1 on 5 matching bases. Sequenced input: PBMCs or T cells enriched from blood (not recorded which). CDR3 DNA sequence: TGTGCCAGTAGTCAGGGCTCGACTAATGAAAAACTGTTTTTT. Translated: CASSQGSTNEKLFF.